A selection of T cell receptor beta chains follows, all from one sample in a study of identical twins. From the 5' RACE reads, TCRdb called clonotypes with MiXCR, one entry per CDR3 protein. Among under 800,000 distinct CDR3 sequences listed, about 20% were seen once. These data also featured in a second study, about T cells expressing NK-cell markers.

Sequencing was performed on PBMCs. These receptors originate from a woman younger than 30 in good health. CDR3s include the opening cysteine and the closing phenylalanine or tryptophan. Fields, in order: D gene, clone size, J gene, V gene, CDR3 protein, CDR3 DNA. D genes are given only for firm matches. Clone sizes are given selectively: once, few, many, or a class where the clone is expanded.

d_gene: NA
abundance: NA
j_gene: TRBJ1-1
v_gene: TRBV20-1
CDR3aa: CSASASGARAFF
CDR3nt: TGCAGTGCCAGTGCGTCTGGGGCTAGGGCTTTCTTT

d_gene: NA
abundance: few
j_gene: TRBJ1-5
v_gene: TRBV29-1
CDR3aa: CSVARGSNQPQHF
CDR3nt: TGCAGCGTTGCTAGGGGTAGCAATCAGCCCCAGCATTTT

d_gene: TRBD2
abundance: NA
j_gene: TRBJ2-1
v_gene: TRBV20-1
CDR3aa: CSARDPRTSVDNEQFF
CDR3nt: TGCAGTGCTAGAGATCCGAGGACTAGCGTTGACAATGAGCAGTTCTTC

d_gene: TRBD2
abundance: many
j_gene: TRBJ2-5
v_gene: TRBV20-1
CDR3aa: CSATGLAGQETQYF
CDR3nt: TGCAGTGCCACTGGACTAGCGGGCCAAGAGACCCAGTACTTC

d_gene: NA
abundance: few
j_gene: TRBJ2-7
v_gene: TRBV4-3
CDR3aa: CASSQDSRSYEQYF
CDR3nt: TGCGCCAGCAGCCAAGATTCCCGGTCCTACGAGCAGTACTTC

d_gene: NA
abundance: NA
j_gene: TRBJ2-5
v_gene: TRBV12-3/TRBV12-4
CDR3aa: CASSPDRKETQYF
CDR3nt: TGTGCCAGCAGTCCCGACAGAAAAGAGACCCAGTACTTC

d_gene: TRBD1
abundance: NA
j_gene: TRBJ2-2
v_gene: TRBV4-3
CDR3aa: CASSQEMAGGTGELFF
CDR3nt: TGCGCCAGCAGCCAAGAGATGGCAGGGGGCACCGGGGAGCTGTTTTTT

d_gene: NA
abundance: NA
j_gene: TRBJ1-4
v_gene: TRBV12-3/TRBV12-4
CDR3aa: CASSLVQGTNEKLFF
CDR3nt: TGTGCCAGCAGTTTAGTCCAGGGTACTAATGAAAAACTGTTTTTT

d_gene: NA
abundance: once
j_gene: TRBJ2-3
v_gene: TRBV20-1
CDR3aa: CSAPHTDTQYF
CDR3nt: TGCAGTGCTCCTCACACAGATACGCAGTATTTT

d_gene: NA
abundance: NA
j_gene: TRBJ2-5
v_gene: TRBV14
CDR3aa: CASSPNRERGVTQYF
CDR3nt: TGTGCCAGCAGCCCCAACCGGGAGCGAGGAGTGACCCAGTACTTC

d_gene: NA
abundance: NA
j_gene: TRBJ2-3
v_gene: TRBV5-1
CDR3aa: CASSLRWDGSTDTQYF
CDR3nt: TGCGCCAGCAGCTTAAGATGGGACGGAAGCACAGATACGCAGTATTTT

d_gene: NA
abundance: many
j_gene: TRBJ2-1
v_gene: TRBV20-1
CDR3aa: CSARDQGAAKNNEQFF
CDR3nt: TGCAGTGCTAGAGATCAAGGAGCGGCGAAAAACAATGAGCAGTTCTTC

d_gene: NA
abundance: NA
j_gene: TRBJ2-2
v_gene: TRBV5-6
CDR3aa: CASGISGELFF
CDR3nt: TGTGCCAGCGGTATATCCGGGGAGCTGTTTTTT

d_gene: TRBD1
abundance: few
j_gene: TRBJ2-4
v_gene: TRBV12-3/TRBV12-4
CDR3aa: CASSLRTGDIQYF
CDR3nt: TGTGCCAGCAGTTTAAGGACAGGAGACATTCAGTACTTC

d_gene: NA
abundance: NA
j_gene: TRBJ2-2
v_gene: TRBV10-3
CDR3aa: CAISESVLTGTGRTGELFF
CDR3nt: TGTGCCATCAGTGAGTCGGTCCTCACGGGGACGGGGCGCACCGGGGAGCTGTTTTTT

d_gene: TRBD1
abundance: many
j_gene: TRBJ2-3
v_gene: TRBV7-9
CDR3aa: CASSWAPGQKYF
CDR3nt: TGTGCCAGCAGCTGGGCACCGGGACAGAAGTATTTT

d_gene: NA
abundance: NA
j_gene: TRBJ2-2
v_gene: TRBV12-3/TRBV12-4
CDR3aa: CASGWDANTGELFF
CDR3nt: TGTGCCAGCGGGTGGGACGCGAACACCGGGGAGCTGTTTTTT

d_gene: NA
abundance: NA
j_gene: TRBJ1-1
v_gene: TRBV29-1
CDR3aa: CSDGDIPNTEAFF
CDR3nt: TGCAGCGACGGGGACATTCCGAACACTGAAGCTTTCTTT

d_gene: NA
abundance: NA
j_gene: TRBJ2-1
v_gene: TRBV5-1
CDR3aa: CASSLRRYHRDLNEQFF
CDR3nt: TGCGCCAGCAGCTTACGCCGATACCACCGGGACTTGAATGAGCAGTTCTTC

d_gene: NA
abundance: NA
j_gene: TRBJ1-1
v_gene: TRBV7-8
CDR3aa: CASSPGGTIMNTEAFF
CDR3nt: TGTGCCAGCTCCCCCGGGGGGACCATCATGAACACTGAAGCTTTCTTT

d_gene: TRBD1
abundance: NA
j_gene: TRBJ2-2
v_gene: TRBV5-6
CDR3aa: CASSSLDRDGTGELFF
CDR3nt: TGTGCCAGCAGCTCCCTTGACAGGGACGGCACCGGGGAGCTGTTTTTT

d_gene: NA
abundance: many
j_gene: TRBJ1-1
v_gene: TRBV20-1
CDR3aa: CSARRQSNTEAFF
CDR3nt: TGCAGTGCTAGGAGGCAGTCGAACACTGAAGCTTTCTTT

d_gene: NA
abundance: NA
j_gene: TRBJ2-3
v_gene: TRBV27
CDR3aa: CASSIRDAKDTQYF
CDR3nt: TGTGCCAGCAGTATCCGGGACGCTAAGGATACGCAGTATTTT

d_gene: NA
abundance: NA
j_gene: TRBJ2-3
v_gene: TRBV24-1
CDR3aa: CATSGGRNTDTQYF
CDR3nt: TGTGCCACCAGTGGCGGACGGAACACAGATACGCAGTATTTT

d_gene: NA
abundance: NA
j_gene: TRBJ2-1
v_gene: TRBV12-5
CDR3aa: CASGHLPSSYNEQSF
CDR3nt: TGTGCTAGTGGTCACCTCCCCAGCTCCTACAATGAGCAGTCCTTC

d_gene: TRBD2
abundance: NA
j_gene: TRBJ2-7
v_gene: TRBV6-2/TRBV6-3
CDR3aa: CASSYRTSRSFDYEQYF
CDR3nt: TGTGCCAGCAGTTATCGGACTAGCCGGTCTTTTGACTACGAGCAGTACTTC

d_gene: TRBD1
abundance: NA
j_gene: TRBJ2-3
v_gene: TRBV25-1
CDR3aa: CASSVTGSTDTQYF
CDR3nt: TGTGCCAGCAGTGTGACAGGGAGCACAGATACGCAGTATTTT

d_gene: NA
abundance: NA
j_gene: TRBJ2-1
v_gene: TRBV10-3
CDR3aa: CAISAGQGHYNEQFF
CDR3nt: TGTGCCATCAGTGCCGGCCAGGGTCACTACAATGAGCAGTTCTTC

d_gene: NA
abundance: NA
j_gene: TRBJ2-7
v_gene: TRBV29-1
CDR3aa: CSVVGGVTRPYEQYF
CDR3nt: TGCAGCGTTGTAGGCGGCGTAACCCGACCCTACGAGCAGTACTTC

d_gene: TRBD1
abundance: few
j_gene: TRBJ2-5
v_gene: TRBV12-3/TRBV12-4
CDR3aa: CASRPQGVETQYF
CDR3nt: TGTGCCAGCAGACCCCAGGGGGTTGAGACCCAGTACTTC

d_gene: NA
abundance: few
j_gene: TRBJ2-3
v_gene: TRBV20-1
CDR3aa: CSAPPAISTDTQYF
CDR3nt: TGCAGTGCACCACCAGCAATTAGCACAGATACGCAGTATTTT

d_gene: NA
abundance: NA
j_gene: TRBJ1-1
v_gene: TRBV15
CDR3aa: CATTLQGNTEAFF
CDR3nt: TGTGCCACCACCCTACAGGGGAACACTGAAGCTTTCTTT

d_gene: NA
abundance: NA
j_gene: TRBJ1-6
v_gene: TRBV6-5
CDR3aa: CASSYETVPRNSPLHF
CDR3nt: TGTGCCAGCAGTTACGAGACAGTCCCGCGGAATTCACCCCTCCACTTT

d_gene: TRBD2
abundance: NA
j_gene: TRBJ2-3
v_gene: TRBV5-8
CDR3aa: CASSFYGGTTDTQYF
CDR3nt: TGTGCCAGCAGCTTCTACGGGGGGACCACAGATACGCAGTATTTT

d_gene: TRBD2
abundance: few
j_gene: TRBJ2-4
v_gene: TRBV6-2/TRBV6-3
CDR3aa: CASSNPLPGTSGVKNIQYF
CDR3nt: TGTGCCAGCAGTAACCCTTTACCCGGGACTAGCGGGGTAAAAAACATTCAGTACTTC

d_gene: TRBD2
abundance: NA
j_gene: TRBJ2-1
v_gene: TRBV12-3/TRBV12-4
CDR3aa: CASRRTSGRNEQFF
CDR3nt: TGTGCCAGCAGAAGGACTAGCGGGCGGAATGAGCAGTTCTTC

d_gene: NA
abundance: few
j_gene: TRBJ2-1
v_gene: TRBV12-3/TRBV12-4
CDR3aa: CASRLVGGEQFF
CDR3nt: TGTGCCAGCAGGTTGGTAGGTGGTGAGCAGTTCTTC

d_gene: NA
abundance: NA
j_gene: TRBJ1-1
v_gene: TRBV3-1
CDR3aa: CASSVKGTGLTEAFF
CDR3nt: TGTGCCAGCAGCGTCAAGGGCACAGGGCTAACTGAAGCTTTCTTT

d_gene: TRBD2
abundance: few
j_gene: TRBJ2-3
v_gene: TRBV20-1
CDR3aa: CSAEGLAGTDTQYF
CDR3nt: TGCAGTGCTGAGGGACTAGCGGGGACAGATACGCAGTATTTT

d_gene: NA
abundance: many
j_gene: TRBJ2-5
v_gene: TRBV15
CDR3aa: CATSRDRHGETQYF
CDR3nt: TGTGCCACCAGCAGAGATCGGCACGGAGAGACCCAGTACTTC

d_gene: NA
abundance: few
j_gene: TRBJ2-2
v_gene: TRBV4-3
CDR3aa: CASSQVVGQGGTGELFF
CDR3nt: TGCGCCAGCAGCCAAGTCGTAGGCCAGGGCGGCACCGGGGAGCTGTTTTTT

d_gene: TRBD2
abundance: many
j_gene: TRBJ2-1
v_gene: TRBV11-2
CDR3aa: CASSVTTSGAYNEQFF
CDR3nt: TGTGCCAGCAGCGTAACGACTAGCGGGGCCTACAATGAGCAGTTCTTC

d_gene: NA
abundance: NA
j_gene: TRBJ2-7
v_gene: TRBV15
CDR3aa: CATSRDRRYGTSSYEQYF
CDR3nt: TGTGCCACCAGCAGAGATCGGAGGTACGGGACCAGTTCCTACGAGCAGTACTTC

d_gene: NA
abundance: NA
j_gene: TRBJ1-2
v_gene: TRBV20-1
CDR3aa: CSARNRIGFSGYTF
CDR3nt: TGCAGTGCTAGGAACAGGATTGGGTTTTCTGGCTACACCTTC

d_gene: TRBD1
abundance: NA
j_gene: TRBJ1-6
v_gene: TRBV7-2
CDR3aa: CASSAGQGLNSPLHF
CDR3nt: TGTGCCAGCAGCGCGGGACAGGGACTAAATTCACCCCTCCACTTT

d_gene: TRBD1
abundance: NA
j_gene: TRBJ1-1
v_gene: TRBV20-1
CDR3aa: CSASRQGLNTEAFF
CDR3nt: TGCAGTGCTAGCCGACAGGGGTTGAACACTGAAGCTTTCTTT

d_gene: TRBD1
abundance: NA
j_gene: TRBJ2-7
v_gene: TRBV10-3
CDR3aa: CAIRRDREYEQYF
CDR3nt: TGTGCCATCAGGAGGGACAGGGAATACGAGCAGTACTTC

d_gene: NA
abundance: few
j_gene: TRBJ2-5
v_gene: TRBV2
CDR3aa: CASSENGFGGGETQYF
CDR3nt: TGTGCCAGCAGTGAAAATGGCTTCGGGGGTGGAGAGACCCAGTACTTC

d_gene: NA
abundance: few
j_gene: TRBJ1-5
v_gene: TRBV20-1
CDR3aa: CSASPPNQPQHF
CDR3nt: TGCAGTGCTAGCCCCCCCAATCAGCCCCAGCATTTT

d_gene: NA
abundance: NA
j_gene: TRBJ1-6
v_gene: TRBV28
CDR3aa: CASSLRDGRSSYNSPLHF
CDR3nt: TGTGCCAGCTCGCTGCGGGACGGCCGAAGCTCCTATAATTCACCCCTCCACTTT

d_gene: NA
abundance: many
j_gene: TRBJ2-7
v_gene: TRBV11-2
CDR3aa: CASTSEARGGEQYF
CDR3nt: TGTGCCAGCACCTCCGAGGCTAGGGGAGGCGAGCAGTACTTC

d_gene: NA
abundance: many
j_gene: TRBJ2-1
v_gene: TRBV9
CDR3aa: CASSVEGRLNEQFF
CDR3nt: TGTGCCAGCAGCGTAGAAGGCCGGCTTAATGAGCAGTTCTTC

d_gene: TRBD1
abundance: many
j_gene: TRBJ2-7
v_gene: TRBV5-1
CDR3aa: CASGDRGYEQYF
CDR3nt: TGCGCCAGCGGGGACAGGGGCTACGAGCAGTACTTC

d_gene: NA
abundance: NA
j_gene: TRBJ2-4
v_gene: TRBV20-1
CDR3aa: CSARGFGIQYF
CDR3nt: TGCAGTGCTAGAGGTTTTGGAATTCAGTACTTC

d_gene: NA
abundance: NA
j_gene: TRBJ1-5
v_gene: TRBV6-1
CDR3aa: CASSDWAGAWGNQPQHF
CDR3nt: TGTGCCAGCAGTGATTGGGCGGGGGCATGGGGCAATCAGCCCCAGCATTTT

d_gene: NA
abundance: few
j_gene: TRBJ1-1
v_gene: TRBV29-1
CDR3aa: CSVAGLSRGAEAFF
CDR3nt: TGCAGCGTTGCGGGACTCTCAAGGGGGGCTGAAGCTTTCTTT

d_gene: NA
abundance: NA
j_gene: TRBJ2-1
v_gene: TRBV5-6
CDR3aa: CASSLIGVNEQFF
CDR3nt: TGTGCCAGCAGCTTGATCGGGGTCAATGAGCAGTTCTTC

d_gene: TRBD2
abundance: NA
j_gene: TRBJ2-1
v_gene: TRBV12-3/TRBV12-4
CDR3aa: CASRPLGGGYNEQFF
CDR3nt: TGTGCCAGCAGACCCCTTGGGGGGGGATACAATGAGCAGTTCTTC

d_gene: NA
abundance: few
j_gene: TRBJ2-3
v_gene: TRBV29-1
CDR3aa: CSVSVDLTFTDTQYF
CDR3nt: TGCAGCGTTTCGGTGGACCTGACATTCACAGATACGCAGTATTTT

d_gene: TRBD2
abundance: few
j_gene: TRBJ2-1
v_gene: TRBV20-1
CDR3aa: CSAPGLAGDYNEQFF
CDR3nt: TGCAGTGCTCCCGGACTAGCGGGAGATTACAATGAGCAGTTCTTC